This T cell receptor (beta chain) was recorded in a study of blood T cell repertoires in COVID-19. Study information: The samples span acute and convalescent COVID-19 from the United States, Italy and Spain. Sources were T cells, B-cell-depleted T cells, or PBMCs; the material itself was cDNA or gDNA.

V lost 2 bases, J lost 5 bases, and 7 bases stayed unmatched. Per germline, CDR1 SGHRS and CDR2 YFSETQ. The CDR3 contains 16 residues. Authors' data handling: It was from reference gene primer amplification that nucleated cell counts were estimated. Clones were read by immunoSEQ multiplex PCR, and TCRdb kept only the in-frame ones, dropping some. V and J calls and clone size are copied from that table; D and trimming were computed from the DNA. Here the sample spans around 100,000 clones, around nine tenths being singletons. Sequences were obtained from peripheral blood. This clonotype originated in an elderly woman in a cohort sampled during active COVID-19. The chain recombines TRBV5-1 with TRBJ2-2; TRBD1 matches 9 bases. CDR3 in DNA: TGCGCCAGCAGCTTTCTGAACAGGGGGCGAACCGGGGAGCTGTTTTTT. Encoded protein: CASSFLNRGRTGELFF.